Listed here is a single T cell receptor (beta chain). The sample belongs to a study of blood T cell repertoires in COVID-19. Study in general: COVID-19 samples collected from the United States, Italy and Spain covered acute and convalescent phases. PBMCs, B-cell-depleted T cells, or T cells provided the cDNA or gDNA that made up the material.

V was clipped by 5 bases and J by 0 bases, with 10 bases between them. The CDR3 extends over 14 amino acids. Germline-derived CDR1 and CDR2 are MGHDK and SYGVNS. Authors' analysis steps: Estimation of nucleated cell counts relied on the amplification of reference gene primers. TCRdb's table, derived via immunoSEQ multiplex PCR, lists solely in-frame clones and lacks some. D and trimming come from the DNA, and the V and J calls and clone size come from that table. Among some 260,000 clones listed, 70% to 90% were seen once. This chain joins TRBV25-1 and TRBJ1-2; D call uncertain. The sequenced sample was peripheral blood. This TCR was recovered from a woman aged 40-49 years who had recovered from COVID-19. DNA of the CDR3: TGTGCCAGCAGTCGGAGCGGAGCTAACTATGGCTACACCTTC. It encodes CASSRSGANYGYTF.